This entry is about one T cell receptor beta chain. Antigen: not known. V was shortened by 6 bases and J by 0 bases, with 16 bases between the two germline ends. The germline CDR1 and CDR2 sequences are SGDLS and YYNGEE. The CDR3 covers 17 residues. Clones were sequenced by immunoSEQ multiplex PCR, and TCRdb holds only the in-frame ones, with some missing. The table lists about 25,000 clones, 95% to 98% of them singletons. Sorting defined conventional CD4 T cells as CD4+CD127+. This entry comes from a study of B cell selection in AIRE deficiency. Study observations and caveats: Tconv and Treg cells from AIRE-deficient patients resembled healthy donors in TCRBV usage, CDR3 length and diversity. Roughly 29% of healthy-donor shared Treg TCRbeta sequences appeared in patient Tconv cells. Shared Treg sequences were biased toward short CDR3s with few non-templated nucleotide insertions.

This chain joins TRBV9 and TRBJ2-6; D remains ambiguous. The source is a human donor in good health. The sequenced sample was CD4+CD127+ conventional T cells sorted from PBMCs. The DNA for the CDR3 is TGTGCCAGCACACCTCTGGCTGCTCCCTCTGGGGCCAACGTCCTGACTTTC. Protein: CASTPLAAPSGANVLTF.